The subject of this entry is one TCR beta chain. Recovery among Cohort 3 donors was established by two negative PCRs, clearance, or symptom resolution. This sample is drawn from a study of blood T cell repertoires in COVID-19. Study-wide background: T cells, B-cell-depleted T cells, or PBMCs supplied cDNA or gDNA.

Sequenced by immunoSEQ multiplex PCR; TCRdb stores in-frame clones only, minus some. The sample yields fewer than 450,000 clones, less than 90% seen once. The V gene lost 4 bases and the J gene lost 13 bases, with 25 bases spanning the gap. The CDR3 sequence is 16 residues long. Germline CDR1 and CDR2: MNHEY and SVGEGT. Sequencing was carried out using PBMCs or T cells enriched from blood (not recorded which). The TCR sequence derives from a woman aged 25 to 39 who had recovered from COVID-19. This chain joins TRBV6-2 or TRBV6-3 and TRBJ1-4; perhaps TRBD1 as D (5 bases). The CDR3 is CASSWTAGRVGGRLFF. The CDR3 DNA reads as TGTGCCAGCAGTTGGACCGCCGGGAGAGTCGGGGGGAGACTGTTTTTT.